This is a list of T cell receptor beta chains from one sample in a study of early stage breast cancer tumors. The protocol was immunoSEQ multiplex PCR, while the TCRdb copy is restricted to in-frame clones and leaves out a portion. The sample comprises about 3,000 clones, 60% to 75% of which are singletons, and approximately 17% rests with the top ten. The sample was breast tumor tissue. The receptors come from a person in their 40s with breast cancer. Both conserved end residues are part of each CDR3. The D gene is left open where the match is weak. Size values are once, few and many counts, or a class for expanded clones, and some rows have none.

V,size,J,D,DNA,CDR3
TRBV12-5,NA,TRBJ2-7,NA,TGTGCTAGTGGTTTGGTCAATAGGAGGGAGCAGTACTTC,CASGLVNRREQYF
TRBV6-1,NA,TRBJ2-1,TRBD2,TGTGCCAGCAGTGAACTAGCGGGAGGCTACAATGAGCAGTTCTTC,CASSELAGGYNEQFF
TRBV29-1,NA,TRBJ2-5,TRBD1,TGCAGCGGAGGACAGGGCCAAGAGACCCAGTACTTC,CSGGQGQETQYF
TRBV7-9,few,TRBJ2-2,TRBD2,TGTGCCAGCAGTCCCGAAGCGGGAGGGCATCTCGGGGAGCTGTTTTTT,CASSPEAGGHLGELFF
TRBV7-8,NA,TRBJ2-5,NA,TGTGCCAGCAGCCCCGGTGGCAGATCCCAAGAGACCCAGTACTTC,CASSPGGRSQETQYF
TRBV5-6,NA,TRBJ1-1,NA,TGTGCCAGCAGCTTGGGACGGGTTCGGGAGTTGAACACTGAAGCTTTCTTT,CASSLGRVRELNTEAFF
TRBV4-1,NA,TRBJ1-1,NA,TGCGCCAGCAGCCAAGTGGAAGGGATTGGGATAAGCACTGAAGCTTTCTTT,CASSQVEGIGISTEAFF
TRBV29-1,NA,TRBJ2-1,NA,TGCAGCGTTGTTTGCCTAGCGATTTCTCCGTTGCCACCTCGATACAATGAGCAGTTCTTC,CSVVCLAISPLPPRYNEQFF
TRBV6-5,NA,TRBJ1-1,NA,TGTGCCAGCAGCAAACGGACGGTGAACACTGAAGCTTTCTTT,CASSKRTVNTEAFF
TRBV10-2,once,TRBJ2-7,NA,TGCGCCAGCAGTCCAGGGGACGAGCAGTACTTC,CASSPGDEQYF
TRBV6-5,NA,TRBJ2-2,NA,TGTGCCAGCAGTTACACAGATCAGAGGAAAGCCGGGGAGCTGTTTTTT,CASSYTDQRKAGELFF
TRBV27,NA,TRBJ1-1,NA,TGTGCCAGCAGTCTTCGAAGTGACACTGAAGCTTTCTTT,CASSLRSDTEAFF
TRBV6-1,NA,TRBJ2-3,NA,TGTGCCAGCAGTGATTTTAAGTCAGCTTTCACAGATACGCAGTATTTT,CASSDFKSAFTDTQYF
TRBV7-8,NA,TRBJ2-1,TRBD1,TGTGCCAGCAGCTATGTCCAACCTCGGGACAGAACCTACAATGAGCAGTTCTTC,CASSYVQPRDRTYNEQFF
TRBV5-1,NA,TRBJ2-5,TRBD2,TGCGCCAGCAGCCGCGGGAGGAACCAAGAGACCCAGTACTTC,CASSRGRNQETQYF
TRBV6-6,NA,TRBJ1-2,NA,TGTGCCAGCAGTATACAGGGAGATAACTATGGCTACACCTTC,CASSIQGDNYGYTF
TRBV30,NA,TRBJ1-6,NA,TGTGCCTGGACCACTAATAATTCACCCCTCCACTTT,CAWTTNNSPLHF
TRBV6-1,NA,TRBJ2-7,NA,TGTGCCAGCAGTGAAGTAGTCAGGTCCTACGAGCAGTACTTC,CASSEVVRSYEQYF
TRBV19,few,TRBJ2-2,NA,TGTGCCAGTAGTATCGTAAGCCGCGGGGAGCTGTTTTTT,CASSIVSRGELFF
TRBV6-5,NA,TRBJ1-5,NA,TGTGCCAGCAGGCCCGGCGACAAGGGTCAGCCCCAGCATTTT,CASRPGDKGQPQHF